This T cell receptor beta chain was captured by sequencing in a study of cytomegalovirus exposure and HLA in healthy donors. Overall study findings and caveats: For most subjects, TCR beta sequences were reported to predict HLA-A and HLA-B alleles with accuracy. TCR beta V- and J-gene trimming, according to a later analysis, was linked to a missense DCLRE1C variant. A later examination showed that TCR association rates differed by HLA locus, with DRB1 most and HLA-C fewest. Analysis performed later showed TCR beta chains linked to HLA being more clonally expanded than equally common others.

This clone was recorded once. Its specificity is unknown. The study ran its PCR with 60 Vbeta and 13 Jbeta primers. Libraries were prepared by immunoSEQ multiplex PCR; TCRdb keeps only in-frame clonotypes and omits some of them. The repertoire has about 120,000 clones, roughly four fifths of them found once; the top ten carry about 1.8%. V shed 4 bases, J shed 5 bases, and the junction held 8 bases outside the gene matches. The germline V gene encodes CDR1 SGHRS and CDR2 YFSETQ. The CDR3 sequence is 14 residues long. Sequencing used PBMCs. The sequence was collected from a man between 35 and 55 years old in good health and CMV-seronegative. The chain employs TRBV5-1 and TRBJ2-5; 7 nucleotides line up with TRBD2. The CDR3, as DNA: TGCGCCAGCAGCCCACAGACTAGCCGGGAGACCCAGTACTTC. It codes for CASSPQTSRETQYF.